The sequence of this T cell receptor (beta chain) was determined in a study of blood T cells in healthy people across ages. Study-wide results and limits: It was not possible, with unsorted PBMCs, to conclusively compare naive and antigen-experienced cells. Roughly linear declines in TCR beta diversity per million T cells occurred with age.

A second roughly 6 to 11 cycle PCR used barcoded and J-beta primers. CDR3-containing paired-end reads numbering at least 3 million came from each sample. TCRdb redid the calling of the 5' RACE reads with MiXCR, one entry per CDR3 protein. The sample includes around 800,000 distinct CDR3 sequences, 20% to 30% of them seen just once. This clonotype was detected a few times. Its antigen remains unknown. V lost 0 bases and J lost 6, with 13 bases in between. The CDR3 has 15 amino acids. From germline, CDR1 is SEHNR and CDR2 FQNEAQ (reference sequence). In addition, the sample was reused for a study of T cells of mothers and their children.

This chain uses TRBV7-9 with TRBJ2-3; maybe TRBD1 (5 bases). What was sequenced was blood. The TCR originated in a boy aged 5-17 years in good health. CDR3 DNA sequence: TGTGCCAGCAGCTTAGCAGGGCAGGGAATGGATACGCAGTATTTT. This codes for CASSLAGQGMDTQYF.